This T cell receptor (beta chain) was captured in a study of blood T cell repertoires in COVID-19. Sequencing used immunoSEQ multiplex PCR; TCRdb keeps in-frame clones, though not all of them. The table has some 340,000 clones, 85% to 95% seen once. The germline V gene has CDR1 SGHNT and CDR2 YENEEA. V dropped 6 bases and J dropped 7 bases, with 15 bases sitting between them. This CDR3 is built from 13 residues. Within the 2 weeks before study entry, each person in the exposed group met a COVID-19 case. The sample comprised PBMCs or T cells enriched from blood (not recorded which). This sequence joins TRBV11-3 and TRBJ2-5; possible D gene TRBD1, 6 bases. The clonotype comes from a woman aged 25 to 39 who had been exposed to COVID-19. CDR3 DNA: TGTGCCAGCAGTAGGGGGTATGGTGGGACCCAGTACTTC. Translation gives CASSRGYGGTQYF.